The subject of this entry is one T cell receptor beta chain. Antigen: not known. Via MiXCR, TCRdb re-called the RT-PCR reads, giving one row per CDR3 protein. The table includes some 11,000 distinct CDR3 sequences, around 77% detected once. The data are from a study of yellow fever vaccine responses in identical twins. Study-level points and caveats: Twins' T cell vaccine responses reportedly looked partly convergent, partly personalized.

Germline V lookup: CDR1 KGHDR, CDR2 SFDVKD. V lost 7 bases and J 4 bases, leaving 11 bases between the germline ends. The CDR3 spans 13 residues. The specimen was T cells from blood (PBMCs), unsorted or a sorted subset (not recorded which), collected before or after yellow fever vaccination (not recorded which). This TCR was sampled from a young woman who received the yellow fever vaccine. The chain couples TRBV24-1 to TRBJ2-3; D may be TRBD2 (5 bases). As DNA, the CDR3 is TGTGCCACCAGGGGTAGCGTCGCAGATACGCAGTATTTT. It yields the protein CATRGSVADTQYF.